These 8 T cell receptor beta chains were all obtained from the same sample, sequenced in a study of cytomegalovirus exposure and HLA in healthy donors. A multiplex PCR was run with 60 Vbeta primers and 13 Jbeta primers. The protocol was immunoSEQ multiplex PCR, while the TCRdb copy is restricted to in-frame clones and leaves out a portion. The table lists roughly 92,000 clones, roughly three quarters of them singletons. Source material: PBMCs. All receptors derive from a woman aged 50 to 60 in good health and CMV-seropositive.

This clone was found a few times. V and J are TRBV30 and TRBJ1-1; 9 positions match TRBD1. This CDR3 has 12 residues. CDR1 and CDR2 from the germline V gene are GTSNPN and SVGIG (reference sequence). The CDR3 spells CGQGQGNTEAFF. The CDR3 DNA reads as TGTGGGCAGGGACAGGGGAACACTGAAGCTTTCTTT.

The genes are TRBV6-5 and TRBJ1-2; the D gene is possibly TRBD1 (5 bases). V was cut by 7 bases and J by 5 bases, with 20 bases left in between. Germline V gene lookup returns CDR1 MNHEY and CDR2 SVGAGI. The CDR3 loop spans 15 amino acids. DNA for the CDR3: TGTGCCAGCACCTCAGAAGGGGCGCAAAGTTATGGCTACACCTTC. Residues: CASTSEGAQSYGYTF.

V and J are TRBV5-1 and TRBJ1-4; 9 bases are shared with TRBD1. The junction had 13 bases not matched to a gene; V was cut back by 4 bases and J by 3 bases. The V gene's germline CDR1 is SGHRS and CDR2 YFSETQ. This CDR3 contains 18 residues. The CDR3 nucleotides read TGCGCCAGCAGCCGTACTAACCGGGACAGGGTTGCTAATGAAAAACTGTTTTTT. As protein: CASSRTNRDRVANEKLFF.

This chain connects TRBV7-8 to TRBJ2-1; TRBD2 might be the D (6 bases). CDR1 and CDR2 from the germline V gene are SGHVS and FQNEAQ. This CDR3 spans 15 amino acids. V was shortened by 7 bases and J by 7 bases, with 20 bases between the two germline ends. The CDR3 DNA is TGTGCCAGCACTTCGAAGGAGGGCGGGCATAATGAGCAGTTCTTC. Its translation: CASTSKEGGHNEQFF.

The rearrangement uses TRBV29-1 and TRBJ2-1; D may be TRBD1 (5 bases). The V gene lost 7 bases and the J gene lost 1 base, with 11 bases spanning the gap. The CDR3 has 13 residues. Germline assignment: CDR1 SQVTM and CDR2 ANQGSEA. CDR3 loop: CSASRESYNEQFF. The CDR3 nucleotides are TGCAGCGCCTCCAGGGAATCCTACAATGAGCAGTTCTTC.

V and J are TRBV10-3 and TRBJ2-3; 12 bases align to TRBD2. Germline CDR1 and CDR2: ENHRY and SYGVKD. The CDR3 covers 14 residues. The trim removed 10 bases at V and 5 bases at J, leaving 7 bases unmatched. Here the CDR3 reads CATRLAGAGDTQYF. The CDR3 coding sequence is TGTGCCACTCGACTAGCGGGAGCAGGAGATACGCAGTATTTT.

V gene TRBV6-6 combines with J gene TRBJ2-7, with 9 positions matching TRBD1. The J segment lost 6 bases and the V segment lost 2 bases, leaving 8 bases of the junction unmatched. The CDR3 has 15 residues. CDR1 and CDR2 from the germline V gene are MNHNY and SVGAGI (reference sequence). The CDR3 loop reads CASSYGGTGRSEQYV. CDR3 in DNA: TGTGCCAGCAGTTACGGGGGGACAGGGAGGTCCGAGCAGTACGTC.

The V call is TRBV25-1, the J call TRBJ2-2, with D uncertain. V was pared by 3 bases and J by 0 bases, with 5 bases between. Germline V gives CDR1 MGHDK, CDR2 SYGVNS. The CDR3 covers 14 residues. For the CDR3, the DNA is TGTGCCAGCAGTGACATAGCGAACACCGGGGAGCTGTTTTTT. This sequence encodes CASSDIANTGELFF.